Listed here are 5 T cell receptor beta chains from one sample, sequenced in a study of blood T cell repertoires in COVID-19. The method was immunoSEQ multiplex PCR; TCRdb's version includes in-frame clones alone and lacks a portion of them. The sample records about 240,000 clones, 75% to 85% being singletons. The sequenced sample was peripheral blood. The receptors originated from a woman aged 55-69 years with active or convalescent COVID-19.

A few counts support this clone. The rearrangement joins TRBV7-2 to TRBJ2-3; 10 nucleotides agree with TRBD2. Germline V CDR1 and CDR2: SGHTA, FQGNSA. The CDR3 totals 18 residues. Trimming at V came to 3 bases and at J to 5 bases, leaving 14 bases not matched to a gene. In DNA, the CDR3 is TGTGCCAGCAGCTTTAGACCGAGCGGGGGGGTTGTGGAAGATACGCAGTATTTT. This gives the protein CASSFRPSGGVVEDTQYF.

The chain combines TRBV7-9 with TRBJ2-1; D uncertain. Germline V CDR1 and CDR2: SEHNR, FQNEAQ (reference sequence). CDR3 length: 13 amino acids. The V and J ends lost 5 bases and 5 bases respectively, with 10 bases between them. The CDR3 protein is CASSRSIDNEQFF. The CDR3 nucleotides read TGTGCCAGCAGCCGCTCGATAGACAATGAGCAGTTCTTC.

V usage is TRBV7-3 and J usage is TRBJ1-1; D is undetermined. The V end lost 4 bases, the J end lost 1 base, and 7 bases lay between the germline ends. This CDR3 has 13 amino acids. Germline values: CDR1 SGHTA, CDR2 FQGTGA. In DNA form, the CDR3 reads TGTGCCAGCAGCTCCTCCCCGAACACTGAAGCTTTCTTT. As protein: CASSSSPNTEAFF.

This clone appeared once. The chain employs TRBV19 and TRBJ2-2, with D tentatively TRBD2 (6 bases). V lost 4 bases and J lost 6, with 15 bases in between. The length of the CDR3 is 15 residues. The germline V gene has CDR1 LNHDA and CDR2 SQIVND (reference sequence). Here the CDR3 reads CASSRYSGSPGELFF. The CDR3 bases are TGTGCCAGTAGTAGGTACTCCGGGAGCCCCGGGGAGCTGTTTTTT.

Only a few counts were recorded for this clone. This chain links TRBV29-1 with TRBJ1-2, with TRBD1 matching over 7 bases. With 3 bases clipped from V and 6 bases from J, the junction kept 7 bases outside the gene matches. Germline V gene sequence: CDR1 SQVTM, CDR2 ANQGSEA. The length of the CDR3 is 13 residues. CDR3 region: CSVDQARGNGYTF. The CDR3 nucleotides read TGCAGCGTTGATCAAGCCAGGGGGAATGGCTACACCTTC.